This TCR beta chain was found in a study of beta chain features in type 1 diabetes (dated by TCRdb to the late 2010s). At the level of the whole study: Mean age, gender distribution, total cell number and subset yield were not different between patients and healthy donors. Across all samples, around 100 million sorted cells were examined, and cell number per subset correlated strongly with RNA yield. The study compared TCRB repertoires of sorted circulating CD4+ T cell subsets between recently diagnosed type 1 diabetes patients and matched healthy donors. Naive and central memory subsets were obtained from all 28 donors, but regulatory and stem cell-like memory subsets were isolated from only 8 patients and 8 healthy donors.

The entire isolated RNA was reverse transcribed using the High Capacity cDNA Reverse Transcription Kit, and thus expressed TCRB transcripts were sequenced. Naive, central memory and regulatory T cell samples underwent deep immunoSEQ sequencing, averaging around 3.9 million total reads per sample. After sorted cells were lysed in RLT buffer, RNA was extracted with DNase-treated RNeasy Micro or Mini kits, with the choice depending on cell number. To prevent cross-contamination, every cell subset was processed on its own, while patient and healthy donor samples were processed together. TCRB sequences were amplified from cDNA with the immunoSEQ multiplex PCR, producing 87-bp fragments spanning the CDR3 region. Sequencing of the amplicons was performed on the Illumina HiSeq platform. The paper's processing steps were these. Synthetic template baselines were used to correct PCR bias computationally, reads within Hamming distance 2 were collapsed, and singletons that could not be merged were discarded. By aligning reads against IMGT, V, D and J genes, CDR3 length, and insertions or deletions at six rearrangement sites were assigned. Clonotype counts were normalized to sorted cell number within each subset before computing true diversity and Gini coefficients with the tcR R package. The overlap coefficient, calculated on TCRB nucleotide sequences, was used to measure repertoire sharing. The source is immuneACCESS, and TCRdb retained only in-frame sequences with V and J called. Part of the clones is not carried over; for the studies checked, unresolved V genes explain less than half of this, and the remainder is unexplained. That table gives V, J and clone size, and the DNA gave D and trimming. The table for this sample lists roughly 300,000 clones; 9.3% of them were counted only once. The ten largest account for 1% of the sample.

A remark on this clone: Its antigen specificity is not known. Base quality data are lacking; no much larger clone is found one base away.

Each donor gave one peripheral blood draw, approximately 100 mL on average, collected into heparinised tubes. Naive, central memory, regulatory and stem cell-like memory CD4+ T cells were sorted on a BD FACSAria II using a panel including CD45RO, CCR7, CD25, CD127, CD95 and CD27. Every sorted population had a purity above 95%. PBMCs were isolated right away by Lymphoprep density gradient centrifugation and were stained directly, without culture. So that batch effects would be minimized, each experiment stained and sorted samples in pairs, pairing one healthy donor with one patient. V sheds 5 bases and J sheds 6 bases, leaving 17 bases between their ends. There are 15 amino acids in the CDR3, from cysteine to phenylalanine inclusive. Just CDR3 DNA is preserved here, 45 bases in frame from base 1. The germline V gene (reference sequence) provides CDR1 SEHNR and CDR2 FQNEAQ. Findings and caveats that apply to the study as a whole: Sequencing cDNA rather than genomic DNA could over-represent highly expressing activated cells, although activation and CD3 levels did not differ between groups. A moderate but significant shortening of TCRB CDR3 length was observed in type 1 diabetes patients in all four CD4+ subsets. Naive, central memory and regulatory TCRB repertoires appeared to be more alike among patients than among healthy donors. Shorter templates might have been favored by PCR, but patient and control samples were amplified and corrected together, so both groups would have been affected equally by any skew. Only small numbers of individuals were included in the HLA sub-analyses, which left unresolved whether HLA type had any influence on TCRB rearrangement. Patients with type 1 diabetes made fewer insertions and deleted more nucleotides at VDJ recombination sites, implying thymic rearrangement abnormalities.

The sequence derives from a man aged 25 to 45 with type 1 diabetes. Sequencing was performed on central memory CD4+ T cells from blood. The sequence is built from TRBV7-9 and TRBJ2-1, and possibly TRBD1, on 6 matching bases. The CDR3 in this case is CASSQGLGESNEQFF. Here is the DNA: TGTGCCAGCAGCCAGGGGTTAGGGGAGTCCAATGAGCAGTTCTTC.